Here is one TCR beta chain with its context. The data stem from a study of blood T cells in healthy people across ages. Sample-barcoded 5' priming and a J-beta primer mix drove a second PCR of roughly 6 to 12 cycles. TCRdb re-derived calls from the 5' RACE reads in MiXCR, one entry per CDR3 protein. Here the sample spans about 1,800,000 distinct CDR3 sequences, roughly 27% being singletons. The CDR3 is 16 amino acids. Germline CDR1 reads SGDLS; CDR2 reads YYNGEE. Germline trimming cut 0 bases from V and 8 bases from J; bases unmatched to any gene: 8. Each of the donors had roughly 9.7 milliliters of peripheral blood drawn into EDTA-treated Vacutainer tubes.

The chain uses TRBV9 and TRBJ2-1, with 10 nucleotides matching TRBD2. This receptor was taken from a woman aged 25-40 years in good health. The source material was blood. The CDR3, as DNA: TGTGCCAGCAGCGTAGGCGATAGCGGGGGGTACGATGAGCAGTTCTTC. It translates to CASSVGDSGGYDEQFF.